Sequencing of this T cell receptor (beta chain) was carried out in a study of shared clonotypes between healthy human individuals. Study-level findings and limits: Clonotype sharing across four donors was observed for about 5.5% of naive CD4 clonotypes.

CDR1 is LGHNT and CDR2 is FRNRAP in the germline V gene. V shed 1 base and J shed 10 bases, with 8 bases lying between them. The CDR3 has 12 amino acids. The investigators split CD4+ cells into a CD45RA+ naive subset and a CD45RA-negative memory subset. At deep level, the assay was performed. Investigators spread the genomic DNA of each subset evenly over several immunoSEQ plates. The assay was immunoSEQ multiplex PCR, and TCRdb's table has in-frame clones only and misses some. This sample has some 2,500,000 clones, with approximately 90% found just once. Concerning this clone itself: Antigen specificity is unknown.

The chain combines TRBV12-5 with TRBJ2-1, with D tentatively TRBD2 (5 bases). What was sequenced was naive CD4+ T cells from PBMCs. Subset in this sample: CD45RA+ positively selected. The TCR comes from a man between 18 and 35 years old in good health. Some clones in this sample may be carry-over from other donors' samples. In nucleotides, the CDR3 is TGTGCTAGTGGTTTGGATTCGGGGGAGCAGTTCTTC. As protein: CASGLDSGEQFF.